The 32 T cell receptor beta chains below were found in one sample sequenced in a study of cytomegalovirus exposure and HLA in healthy donors. The PCR used 60 Vbeta and 13 Jbeta primers. The data were produced by immunoSEQ multiplex PCR, yet TCRdb's version contains in-frame clones alone and is incomplete. The data contain over 100,000 clones, almost 70% of them singletons. The sample comprised PBMCs. All receptors derive from a man younger than 40 in good health and CMV-seropositive.

The chain joins TRBV29-1 to TRBJ2-2, with 11 bases that match TRBD1. This CDR3 is built from 15 residues. J was trimmed by 6 bases and V by 1 base; bases with no gene match: 4. In germline, CDR1 is SQVTM, CDR2 ANQGSEA. Written as DNA, the CDR3 is TGCAGCGTTGAAGCCGGGACAGGGGGTCCCGGGGAGCTGTTTTTT. This codes for CSVEAGTGGPGELFF.

This clone was counted a few times. This chain connects TRBV7-3 to TRBJ1-6; no clear D. The germline V gene has CDR1 SGHTA and CDR2 FQGTGA. V was cut by 5 bases and J by 5 bases, with 16 bases left in between. The CDR3 length is 16 residues. In DNA form, the CDR3 reads TGTGCCAGCAGCCTTGATTCCGGGTCGAATAATTCACCCCTCCACTTT. Residues: CASSLDSGSNNSPLHF.

The chain combines TRBV5-6 with TRBJ1-4; 7 bases map to TRBD1. This CDR3 has 13 amino acids. After removal of 7 bases from V and 4 bases from J, the junction contained 4 bases not matched to a gene. CDR1 and CDR2 from the germline V gene are SGHDT and YYEEEE. CDR3 DNA: TGTGCCAGCCGGGGACAGCTTAATGAAAAACTGTTTTTT. Its protein product is CASRGQLNEKLFF.

V usage is TRBV5-3 and J usage is TRBJ1-5; D remains unclear. TRBV5-3 has ORF status, its function being uncertain. This CDR3 has 14 residues. Trimming stripped 10 bases from V and 5 bases from J, with 19 bases between. CDR3 nucleotide sequence: TGTGCCTGGCAGGAAATTTTTGTGGATCAGCCCCAGCATTTT. Translation: CAWQEIFVDQPQHF.

The chain links TRBV28 to TRBJ1-1; 7 nucleotides agree with TRBD1. This CDR3 has 13 amino acids. The V and J ends lost 3 bases and 7 bases, in that order; junction bases with no gene match: 5. Germline CDR1 reads MDHEN; CDR2 reads SYDVKM. The CDR3 bases are TGTGCCAGCAGTTTTGGGGGACAGCGTGAAGCTTTCTTT. Protein sequence: CASSFGGQREAFF.

This chain connects TRBV2 to TRBJ1-4, with D unclear. V lost 3 bases and J 6 bases, leaving 11 bases between the germline ends. The CDR3 loop spans 14 amino acids. In germline, CDR1 is SNHLY, CDR2 FYNNEI. The CDR3 region has the DNA TGTGCCAGCAGTGATAACACTATTTATGAAAAACTGTTTTTT. Protein product: CASSDNTIYEKLFF.

For the CDR3, the DNA is TGCAGCGTTGAACGGGGAGCCAAAAACATTCAGTACTTC. It translates to CSVERGAKNIQYF. The chain carries TRBV29-1 and TRBJ2-4, with a possible D match to TRBD2 (5 bases). The CDR3 extends over 13 amino acids. Germline V gene data show CDR1 as SQVTM and CDR2 as ANQGSEA. The V end lost 2 bases, the J end lost 0 bases, and 5 bases lay between the germline ends.

J is TRBJ2-3 and V is TRBV6-6, with a weak D call TRBD2 (7 bases). Germline assignment: CDR1 MNHNY and CDR2 SVGAGI (reference sequence). The germline V and J ends were trimmed by 0 bases and 6 bases, with 13 bases remaining between them. CDR3 length: 15 amino acids. The CDR3, as DNA: TGTGCCAGCAGTTACTCTACAGGGAGGGGGGATACGCAGTATTTT. Translation gives CASSYSTGRGDTQYF.

V is TRBV19 and J is TRBJ1-4, with D maybe TRBD1 (6 bases). There are 14 residues in the CDR3. Germline V gene sequence: CDR1 LNHDA, CDR2 SQIVND (reference sequence). V lost 7 bases, J lost 0 bases, and 9 bases lay in between. CDR3 residues: CASTRGPTNEKLFF. Written as DNA, the CDR3 is TGTGCCAGTACCAGGGGTCCAACTAATGAAAAACTGTTTTTT.

The V call is TRBV27, the J call TRBJ1-2; D is possibly TRBD1 (6 bases). The CDR3 runs to 14 residues. Germline-derived CDR1 and CDR2 are MNHEY and SMNVEV (reference sequence). V was clipped by 6 bases and J by 1 base, with 12 bases between them. The CDR3 here is CASSRTVFNYGYTF. As DNA, the CDR3 is TGTGCCAGCAGCCGGACAGTCTTTAACTATGGCTACACCTTC.

In this sample, this clone turned up once. V is TRBV10-2 and J is TRBJ1-1; maybe TRBD1 (5 bases). V lost 6 bases to trimming and J lost 5 bases, with 10 bases between them. The length of the CDR3 is 12 residues. CDR1 is WSHSY, CDR2 SAAADI, per germline. The CDR3 spells CASRGGETEAFF. Written as DNA, the CDR3 is TGCGCCAGCAGAGGAGGGGAGACTGAAGCTTTCTTT.

For the CDR3, the DNA is TGTGCCTGGAGTGGGTCTGTTGGTTACGGGAGGGCCTTCGTAGATGAGCAGTTCTTC. It yields the protein CAWSGSVGYGRAFVDEQFF. The rearrangement links TRBV30 to TRBJ2-1; TRBD2 aligns across 8 bases. V lost 1 base to trimming and J lost 8 bases; unmatched junction nucleotides: 22. Germline values: CDR1 GTSNPN, CDR2 SVGIG (reference sequence). CDR3 length equals 19 residues.

V usage is TRBV9 and J usage is TRBJ1-6, with TRBD1 matching over 8 bases. The CDR3 sequence is 18 residues long. J gave up 6 bases and V 4 bases, and 15 bases lay outside the gene matches. Germline V gives CDR1 SGDLS, CDR2 YYNGEE. The CDR3 spells CASSLGTGPATFNSPLHF. Written as DNA, the CDR3 is TGTGCCAGCAGCCTCGGGACAGGCCCCGCCACCTTTAATTCACCCCTCCACTTT.

About this clone: Germline is not matched at one junction end, which may reflect a read error. The CDR3 protein is CASSPARTGGNYGYTF. The CDR3 DNA reads TGTGCCAGCTCACCGGCTCGGACAGGGGGTAACTATGGCTACACCTTT. The V and J genes are TRBV18 and TRBJ1-2; TRBD1 matches 10 bases. CDR3 length: 16 residues. Germline CDR1 reads KGHSH; CDR2 reads LQKENI.

This chain connects TRBV4-2 to TRBJ1-2; weak D call: TRBD1 (6 bases). The CDR3 totals 14 residues. Looked up from germline, CDR1 is LGHNA and CDR2 is YNFKEQ. Trimming removed 0 bases from V and 7 bases from J, with 12 bases in between. CDR3 DNA sequence: TGTGCCAGCAGCCAAGAGGGTTACAGGGCTGGCTACACCTTC. Amino acids: CASSQEGYRAGYTF.

Only a few counts were recorded for this clone. J is TRBJ1-1 and V is TRBV27, with TRBD1 identical over 8 bases. From germline, CDR1 is MNHEY and CDR2 SMNVEV (reference sequence). This CDR3 has 12 amino acids. Germline trimming cut 3 bases from V and 9 bases from J; bases unmatched to any gene: 3. CDR3 sequence: CASSFPRGQAFF. The CDR3 region has the DNA TGTGCCAGCAGTTTTCCCAGGGGGCAAGCTTTCTTT.

The V call is TRBV19, the J call TRBJ2-3; the D gene is possibly TRBD2 (6 bases). The V and J ends lost 7 bases and 1 base respectively, with 15 bases between them. Germline assignment: CDR1 LNHDA and CDR2 SQIVND (reference sequence). The CDR3 sequence is 15 residues long. CDR3 sequence (DNA): TGTGCCAGTATAGGAGGGAGAGTCGGCACAGATACGCAGTATTTT. It specifies CASIGGRVGTDTQYF.

This chain joins TRBV11-2 and TRBJ1-2; TRBD1 matches 9 bases. Germline CDR1 SGHAT, CDR2 FQNNGV. V was clipped by 3 bases and J by 2 bases; unmatched bases: 1. CDR3 size: 14 residues. The CDR3 is CASSFGTGNYGYTF. CDR3 DNA sequence: TGTGCCAGCAGCTTTGGGACAGGGAACTATGGCTACACCTTC.

This chain uses TRBV27 with TRBJ1-5, with 8 bases matching TRBD1. The CDR3 is 13 residues long. Germline V CDR1 and CDR2: MNHEY, SMNVEV (reference sequence). The J segment lost 5 bases and the V segment lost 6 bases, leaving 3 bases of the junction unmatched. CDR3 sequence reads: CASSGQGHQPQHF. The CDR3 bases are TGTGCCAGCAGCGGACAGGGTCATCAGCCCCAGCATTTT.

The genes are TRBV6-5 and TRBJ2-7; D may be TRBD1 (5 bases). V lost 6 bases and J 0 bases, leaving 12 bases between the germline ends. CDR3 size: 14 residues. Germline assignment: CDR1 MNHEY and CDR2 SVGAGI. The CDR3 DNA sequence: TGTGCCAGCAGCAGGGATTTCAACTCCTACGAGCAGTACTTC. Encoded protein: CASSRDFNSYEQYF.

J is TRBJ2-3 and V is TRBV9; 9 bases agree with TRBD2. The CDR3 extends over 16 amino acids. Germline assignment: CDR1 SGDLS and CDR2 YYNGEE. Trimming at V came to 4 bases and at J to 2 bases, leaving 8 bases not matched to a gene. The CDR3 loop is CASSPLAGATTDTQYF. CDR3 nucleotides: TGTGCCAGCAGCCCATTAGCGGGGGCCACCACAGATACGCAGTATTTT.

This clone was recorded only once. The chain recombines TRBV7-2 with TRBJ2-3, with D perhaps matching TRBD1 (6 bases). Germline lookup yields CDR1 SGHTA and CDR2 FQGNSA. The CDR3 runs to 15 residues. V gave up 2 bases and J gave up 5 bases, with 14 bases separating them. CDR3 amino acids: CASSLTTPGVDTQYF. The CDR3 bases are TGTGCCAGCAGCTTAACAACCCCAGGGGTAGATACGCAGTATTTT.

The chain joins TRBV5-1 to TRBJ2-3; 10 nucleotides line up with TRBD1. Germline V gives CDR1 SGHRS, CDR2 YFSETQ. Trimming took 4 bases from V and 3 from J; bases not matched to a gene: 11. CDR3 length: 17 amino acids. DNA for the CDR3: TGCGCCAGCAGCCCCTCCCCCCGGACAGGGGGAACAGATACGCAGTATTTT. Translation: CASSPSPRTGGTDTQYF.

This clone appeared a single time. V gene TRBV5-8 combines with J gene TRBJ2-7; D not certain. In germline, CDR1 is SGHTS, CDR2 YDEGEE. Between the trimmed V and J ends, which lost 1 base and 1 base, there was a span of 12 bases. This CDR3 contains 15 residues. CDR3 sequence (DNA): TGTGCCAGCAGCTTGCCCAAGCGTCTGTCCTACGAGCAGTACGTC. Translating gives CASSLPKRLSYEQYV.

The chain has TRBV5-1 and TRBJ1-1; tentative D call: TRBD1 (6 bases). The CDR3 has 15 amino acids. Germline CDR1 SGHRS, CDR2 YFSETQ. V was trimmed by 2 bases and J by 1 base, leaving 12 bases between them. The CDR3 region is CASSLRSTGNTEAFF. CDR3 in DNA: TGCGCCAGCAGCTTAAGGTCGACAGGGAACACTGAAGCTTTCTTT.

About this clone: Compared with germline, one end of the junction differs, possibly owing to a read error. The chain recombines TRBV7-9 with TRBJ2-7; perhaps TRBD2 as D (6 bases). The CDR3 has 17 amino acids. The germline CDR1 and CDR2 sequences are SEHNR and FQNEAQ (reference sequence). The CDR3 DNA reads TGTTCCAGCAGCCCAGACCTCATTGGGGGGATCCGCTACGAGCAGTACTTC. This encodes CSSSPDLIGGIRYEQYF.

The chain joins TRBV6-5 to TRBJ1-1, with D tentatively TRBD1 (6 bases). The V end lost 2 bases, the J end lost 5 bases, and 15 bases lay between the germline ends. Germline CDR1 and CDR2: MNHEY and SVGAGI. The CDR3 sequence is 15 residues long. Here the CDR3 reads CASSYGTGRGTEAFF. CDR3 DNA: TGTGCCAGCAGTTACGGCACAGGGAGAGGAACTGAAGCTTTCTTT.

This chain joins TRBV27 and TRBJ2-7; 15 positions agree with TRBD2. V gave up 0 bases and J gave up 6 bases; unmatched junction bases: 9. The germline V gene encodes CDR1 MNHEY and CDR2 SMNVEV (reference sequence). There are 18 residues in the CDR3. As DNA, the CDR3 is TGTGCCAGCAGTTTATCAGGACTAGCGGGAGGGCCGCTGAGCGAGCAGTACGTC. The encoded protein is CASSLSGLAGGPLSEQYV.

The chain is built from TRBV2 and TRBJ2-6, with 7 bases aligning to TRBD2. CDR3 size: 15 residues. Trimming at V came to 7 bases and at J to 4 bases, leaving 7 bases not matched to a gene. Germline V lookup: CDR1 SNHLY, CDR2 FYNNEI. The DNA for the CDR3 is TGTGCCAGCAAAGAAGCGGGGAGGGGGGCCAACGTCCTGACTTTC. As protein: CASKEAGRGANVLTF.

This clone was counted once. This chain joins TRBV30 and TRBJ1-1; D call uncertain. V was shortened by 4 bases and J by 10 bases, with 19 bases between the two germline ends. The CDR3 length is 13 residues. The germline V gene has CDR1 GTSNPN and CDR2 SVGIG (reference sequence). DNA for the CDR3: TGTGCCTGGAAAGTTGAGGCCCATTTGGTAGCTTTCTTT. Residues: CAWKVEAHLVAFF.

This chain links TRBV7-8 with TRBJ1-2, with D unresolved. Germline-derived CDR1 and CDR2 are SGHVS and FQNEAQ. V lost 5 bases and J 8 bases, leaving 12 bases between the germline ends. The CDR3 spans 12 residues. The CDR3 loop reads CASSTRPEGYTF. CDR3 coding DNA: TGTGCCAGCAGCACCCGTCCCGAGGGCTACACCTTC. Looking up the rest from reference TRBV7-8 and TRBJ1-2 gives the full variable domain: GAGVSQSPRYKVAKRGQDVALRCDPISGHVSLFWYQQALGQGPEFLTYFQNEAQLDKSGLPSDRFFAERPEGSVSTLKIQRTQQEDSAVYLCASSTRPEGYTFGSGTRLTVV.

The genes are TRBV11-2 and TRBJ2-2; D not certain. This CDR3 is built from 14 residues. Trimming took off 0 bases at V and 6 bases at J, with 8 bases between the two ends. Germline lookup yields CDR1 SGHAT and CDR2 FQNNGV. CDR3 sequence reads: CASSLDLPPGELFF. The CDR3 DNA reads as TGTGCCAGCAGCTTAGACCTCCCCCCCGGGGAGCTGTTTTTT.